Listed here are 24 T cell receptor beta chains from one sample, sequenced in a study of response to subunit inactivated influenza vaccine. TCRdb re-analysed the RT-PCR reads in MiXCR, keeping a single row per CDR3 protein. The repertoire holds 250,000 to 350,000 distinct CDR3 sequences, with around 20% as singletons. Source: PBMCs from blood, taken less than 22 months after vaccination. These receptors were taken from a man in his fifties or sixties who received an inactivated influenza vaccine.

The V call is TRBV7-9, the J call TRBJ1-2; 7 nucleotides line up with TRBD1. CDR1 and CDR2 (germline): SEHNR, FQNEAQ (reference sequence). This CDR3 comprises 15 residues. The V and J ends lost 5 bases and 5 bases, in that order; junction bases with no gene match: 11. This CDR3 reads CASSPRQGIGYGYTF. The DNA of the CDR3 is TGTGCCAGCAGCCCCCGACAGGGAATTGGGTATGGCTACACCTTC.

The rearrangement links TRBV6-2 or TRBV6-3 to TRBJ2-7; the D is unclear. Trimming cost V 4 bases and J 0 bases, with 10 bases left between them. CDR1 is MNHEY and CDR2 is SVGEGT in the germline V gene. This CDR3 spans 14 amino acids. The CDR3 coding sequence is TGTGCCAGCAGTTTCGGCTACAGCTCCTACGAGCAGTACTTC. Protein product: CASSFGYSSYEQYF.

V and J are TRBV6-2 or TRBV6-3 and TRBJ2-6, with TRBD1 identical over 9 bases. Looked up from germline, CDR1 is MNHEY and CDR2 is SVGEGT. V lost 3 bases to trimming and J lost 0 bases; unmatched junction nucleotides: 12. The CDR3 loop spans 20 amino acids. The CDR3 spells CASSYGTGNWLPSGANVLTF. The CDR3 DNA follows: TGTGCCAGCAGTTATGGGACAGGGAACTGGTTACCCTCTGGGGCCAACGTCCTGACTTTC.

This chain joins TRBV20-1 and TRBJ2-7; 10 bases match TRBD2. This CDR3 has 14 residues. Germline V CDR1 and CDR2: DFQATT, SNEGSKA (reference sequence). V shed 2 bases and J 7 bases; nucleotides not matched to a gene: 8. CDR3 loop: CSARSPGLATEQYF. The DNA for the CDR3 is TGCAGTGCTAGAAGCCCGGGACTAGCGACAGAGCAGTACTTC.

This clonotype has just a few counts. The CDR3 DNA sequence: TGTGCCAGCAGTCCAAGCGGGGGTGCCCAAGAGACCCAGTACTTC. It codes for CASSPSGGAQETQYF. The genes are TRBV9 and TRBJ2-5; 8 positions agree with TRBD2. Germline CDR1 and CDR2: SGDLS and YYNGEE. The J segment lost 1 base and the V segment lost 5 bases, leaving 7 bases of the junction unmatched. The CDR3 loop spans 15 amino acids.

Note on this clonotype: Sequence at one end of the junction differs from germline and may be a read error. The chain uses TRBV11-1 and TRBJ2-7; D is perhaps TRBD2 (5 bases). The CDR3 extends over 11 amino acids. Germline lookup yields CDR1 SGHAT and CDR2 FQDESV (reference sequence). The CDR3 spells CASSLSTKSSF. CDR3 sequence (DNA): TGTGCCAGCAGCTTATCGACTAAAAGCTCCTTC.

The chain joins TRBV5-1 to TRBJ2-7; D is perhaps TRBD2 (5 bases). V was trimmed by 5 bases and J by 0 bases, leaving 9 bases between them. This CDR3 spans 13 amino acids. CDR1 is SGHRS and CDR2 is YFSETQ in the germline V gene. CDR3 coding DNA: TGCGCCAGCAGTCCGGAGGACTCCTACGAGCAGTACTTC. Its translation is CASSPEDSYEQYF.

This clonotype has only a few counts. This chain joins TRBV29-1 and TRBJ2-4; 7 bases are shared with TRBD2. Germline CDR1 is SQVTM and CDR2 is ANQGSEA. The junction had 11 bases not matched to a gene; V was cut back by 4 bases and J by 11 bases. This CDR3 is built from 13 residues. The CDR3 loop is CSVVSSGDAVQYF. Written as DNA, the CDR3 is TGCAGCGTTGTTTCGAGCGGGGACGCCGTTCAGTACTTC.

The genes are TRBV4-2 and TRBJ2-7; 9 bases agree with TRBD1. Trimming removed 5 bases from V and 4 bases from J; junction bases left unmatched: 9. The CDR3 consists of 15 residues. The V gene's germline CDR1 is LGHNA and CDR2 YNFKEQ. The CDR3 loop reads CASSVHGTGHYEQYF. The CDR3 DNA follows: TGTGCCAGCAGCGTCCACGGGACAGGGCATTACGAGCAGTACTTC.

This clonotype has only a few counts. The chain couples TRBV20-1 to TRBJ1-1, with TRBD1 as a possible D gene (5 bases). The CDR3 consists of 13 residues. Germline V gene lookup returns CDR1 DFQATT and CDR2 SNEGSKA (reference sequence). With 1 base removed from V and 5 bases from J, the gap between germline ends came to 11 bases. The CDR3 bases are TGCAGTGCTAGAGGCCCCGGGGGTACTGAAGCTTTCTTT. Translation gives CSARGPGGTEAFF.

This clonotype was seen at least ten times. The gene calls are TRBV14 and TRBJ2-4; D is ambiguous. The CDR3 spans 16 residues. Germline-derived CDR1 and CDR2 are SGHDN and FVKESK. Trimming cost V 3 bases and J 4 bases, with 16 bases left between them. The CDR3 loop reads CASSQFASPPKNIQYF. The CDR3 nucleotides read TGTGCCAGCAGCCAGTTTGCCAGCCCTCCGAAAAACATTCAGTACTTC.

The chain links TRBV3-1 to TRBJ1-2, with 10 positions matching TRBD1. Germline CDR1 and CDR2: LGHDT and YNNKEL (reference sequence). The CDR3 totals 15 residues. The V segment lost 3 bases and the J segment 2 bases; nucleotides outside the gene matches: 3. CDR3 loop: CASSHRDRGNYGYTF. DNA for the CDR3: TGTGCCAGCAGCCACCGGGACAGGGGAAACTATGGCTACACCTTC.

The rearrangement joins TRBV12-3 or TRBV12-4 to TRBJ1-3; 10 bases line up with TRBD1. This CDR3 is 19 amino acids long. V shed 6 bases, J shed 0 bases, and the junction held 14 bases outside the gene matches. Written as DNA, the CDR3 is TGTGCCAGCAGATACCGGGACAGGGGTCTTCTTTACTCTGGAAACACCATATATTTT. It codes for CASRYRDRGLLYSGNTIYF.

This clonotype was observed a few times. The chain carries TRBV18 and TRBJ2-1, with D maybe TRBD2 (6 bases). The germline V gene encodes CDR1 KGHSH and CDR2 LQKENI. There are 17 residues in the CDR3. Trimming removed 0 bases at V and 3 bases at J, with 15 bases between. The CDR3 is CASSPPGAGGNYNEQFF. CDR3 nucleotides: TGTGCCAGCTCACCACCGGGAGCGGGTGGAAACTACAATGAGCAGTTCTTC.

CDR3 in DNA: TGCAGTGTCCCGGGACAGAGTAATTCACCCCTCCACTTT. Its protein is CSVPGQSNSPLHF. The chain couples TRBV20-1 to TRBJ1-6; TRBD1 matches 7 bases. The CDR3 sequence is 13 residues long. Germline CDR1 is DFQATT and CDR2 is SNEGSKA (reference sequence). J gave up 6 bases and V 7 bases, and 6 bases lay outside the gene matches.

This clonotype was seen many times. The CDR3 region has the DNA TGTGCCAGCAGCGGCGGAGTCCAAGAGACCCAGTACTTC. Translating gives CASSGGVQETQYF. V and J are TRBV9 and TRBJ2-5; D is ambiguous. Trimming removed 3 bases from V and 1 base from J, with 7 bases in between. Per germline, CDR1 SGDLS and CDR2 YYNGEE. This CDR3 is 13 amino acids long. Together with reference TRBV9 and TRBJ2-5, the CDR3 gives the full variable domain: DSGVTQTPKHLITATGQRVTLRCSPRSGDLSVYWYQQSLDQGLQFLIQYYNGEERAKGNILERFSAQQFPDLHSELNLSSLELGDSALYFCASSGGVQETQYFGPGTRLLVL.

V and J are TRBV5-1 and TRBJ2-4; TRBD1 matches at 7 bases. The CDR3 contains 14 residues. J gave up 5 bases and V 0 bases, and 2 bases lay outside the gene matches. Germline-derived CDR1 and CDR2 are SGHRS and YFSETQ. The chain's CDR3 is CASSLGDSQNIQYF. CDR3 coding DNA: TGCGCCAGCAGCTTGGGGGACAGCCAAAACATTCAGTACTTC.

The gene calls are TRBV11-2 and TRBJ2-2; 10 bases are a match to TRBD2. CDR1 and CDR2 from the germline V gene are SGHAT and FQNNGV. There are 19 residues in the CDR3. V shed 2 bases, J shed 1 base, and the junction held 10 bases outside the gene matches. The CDR3 nucleotides read TGTGCCAGCAGCTTATTAACCAGCGGGAGGGCCTGGAACACCGGGGAGCTGTTTTTT. Residues: CASSLLTSGRAWNTGELFF. Variable domain in full (rest from reference TRBV11-2 and TRBJ2-2): EAGVAQSPRYKIIEKRQSVAFWCNPISGHATLYWYQQILGQGPKLLIQFQNNGVVDDSQLPKDRFSAERLKGVDSTLKIQPAKLEDSAVYLCASSLLTSGRAWNTGELFFGEGSRLTVL.

V gene TRBV3-1 combines with J gene TRBJ2-7; D unresolved. Germline CDR1 and CDR2: LGHDT and YNNKEL (reference sequence). V was cut by 0 bases and J by 3 bases, with 9 bases left in between. This CDR3 is 14 amino acids long. DNA for the CDR3: TGTGCCAGCAGCCAAGATAGCAGACACTACGAGCAGTACTTC. It encodes CASSQDSRHYEQYF.

The chain links TRBV6-2 or TRBV6-3 to TRBJ2-4; D is unclear. The germline V and J ends were trimmed by 7 bases and 0 bases, with 10 bases remaining between them. The CDR3 totals 14 residues. Germline V gene data show CDR1 as MNHEY and CDR2 as SVGEGT. CDR3 nucleotide sequence: TGTGCCAGCATTGGGTCGCTAGCCAAAAACATTCAGTACTTC. Translated: CASIGSLAKNIQYF.

This clonotype was seen a handful of times. The chain uses TRBV6-5 and TRBJ1-5; maybe TRBD1 (5 bases). The CDR3 is 15 amino acids. Germline V CDR1 and CDR2: MNHEY, SVGAGI. Deletions cut 0 bases from V and 3 bases from J, with 9 bases between. The CDR3 DNA reads TGTGCCAGCAGTTACTCAGGGGATAACAATCAGCCCCAGCATTTT. Its protein is CASSYSGDNNQPQHF.

This chain uses TRBV28 with TRBJ2-5, with D possibly being TRBD2 (6 bases). The V gene's germline CDR1 is MDHEN and CDR2 SYDVKM. V gave up 3 bases and J gave up 4 bases, with 12 bases separating them. The CDR3 is 14 residues long. The CDR3: CASSFSGVAETQYF. In nucleotides, the CDR3 is TGTGCCAGCAGTTTTTCGGGAGTAGCAGAGACCCAGTACTTC.

This clonotype was seen repeatedly, ten times or more. The CDR3 DNA reads TGTGCCAGCAGTTCCCCTGGGGGGAAGAGTGAAGCTTTCTTT. Encoded protein: CASSSPGGKSEAFF. The chain carries TRBV27 and TRBJ1-1; tentative D call: TRBD1 (5 bases). The germline V and J ends were trimmed by 4 bases and 7 bases, with 16 bases remaining between them. CDR1 MNHEY and CDR2 SMNVEV come from the germline V gene (reference sequence). This CDR3 spans 14 amino acids.

On this clonotype itself: This could be a read error, since a much larger clone is one nucleotide away. The chain links TRBV12-3 or TRBV12-4 to TRBJ1-2; D ambiguous. The V end lost 6 bases, the J end lost 0 bases, and 14 bases lay between the germline ends. This CDR3 region has 15 residues. The DNA for the CDR3 is TGTGCCAGCAGACCCAACGTGCTAGCTAACTATGGCTACACCTTC. Encoded protein: CASRPNVLANYGYTF.